The clone carrying this TCR beta chain was recorded many times. The target antigen is unknown. No treatment had been given to any patient before thyroid surgery. CDR1 and CDR2 (germline): LGHDT, YNNKEL (reference sequence). CDR3 length: 15 residues. Trimming took 1 base from V and 1 from J, leaving 10 bases between them. The record originates from a study of metastatic and nonmetastatic thyroid tumors. Study-wide findings and caveats: Reports indicated that malignant thyroid tumors showed significantly higher TCR beta diversity than benign nodules did, in blood and tumor.

As processed by the authors: In papillary thyroid cancer, a distant-metastasis classifier was built using CDR3 differences across clinicopathological groups. TCRdb reanalyzed the PCR reads with MiXCR. TCRdb, not the authors, supplied the V and J calls. The table includes under 45,000 clones, 18% detected once. The clonotype originates from a female donor with papillary thyroid cancer or a benign thyroid nodule (not recorded which). Some clones in this sample may be carry-over from other donors' samples. The source material was tumor tissue. The rearrangement joins TRBV3-1 to TRBJ1-2; a weak D match, TRBD1 (6 bases). The CDR3 coding sequence is TGTGCCAGCAGCCAAGGGCCAGGGGTTAACTATGGCTACACCTTC. Translated, it gives CASSQGPGVNYGYTF.